This T cell receptor beta chain stems from a study of blood T cell repertoires in COVID-19. Looking at the study overall: From the United States, Italy and Spain came samples of acute and convalescent COVID-19.

This clone was seen a handful of times. Germline V gene data show CDR1 as SGHAT and CDR2 as FQNNGV. This CDR3 region has 13 residues. V shed 3 bases and J shed 8 bases, with 11 bases lying between them. Clones were read by immunoSEQ multiplex PCR, and TCRdb kept only the in-frame ones, dropping some. The repertoire consists of about 230,000 clones, with 75% to 85% occurring once and the leading ten covering around 6.8%. V gene TRBV11-2 combines with J gene TRBJ1-3; D unclear. Source material: peripheral blood. The source is a woman in her 50s with acute or convalescent COVID-19. CDR3 sequence reads: CASSFSQRDTIYF. CDR3 nucleotides: TGTGCCAGCAGCTTTTCTCAGCGGGACACCATATATTTT.